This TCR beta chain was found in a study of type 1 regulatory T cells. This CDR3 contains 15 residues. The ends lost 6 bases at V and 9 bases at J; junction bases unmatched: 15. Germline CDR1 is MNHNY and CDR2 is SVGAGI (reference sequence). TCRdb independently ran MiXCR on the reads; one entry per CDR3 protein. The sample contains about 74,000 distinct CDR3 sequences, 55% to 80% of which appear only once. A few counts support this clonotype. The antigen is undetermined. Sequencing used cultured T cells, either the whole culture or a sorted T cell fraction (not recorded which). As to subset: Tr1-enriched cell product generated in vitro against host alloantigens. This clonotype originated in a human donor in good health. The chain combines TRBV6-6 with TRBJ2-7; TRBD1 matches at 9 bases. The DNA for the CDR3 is TGTGCCAGCAGGCAAGGAGGGACAGGGATTTCCGCGCAGTACTTC. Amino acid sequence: CASRQGGTGISAQYF.